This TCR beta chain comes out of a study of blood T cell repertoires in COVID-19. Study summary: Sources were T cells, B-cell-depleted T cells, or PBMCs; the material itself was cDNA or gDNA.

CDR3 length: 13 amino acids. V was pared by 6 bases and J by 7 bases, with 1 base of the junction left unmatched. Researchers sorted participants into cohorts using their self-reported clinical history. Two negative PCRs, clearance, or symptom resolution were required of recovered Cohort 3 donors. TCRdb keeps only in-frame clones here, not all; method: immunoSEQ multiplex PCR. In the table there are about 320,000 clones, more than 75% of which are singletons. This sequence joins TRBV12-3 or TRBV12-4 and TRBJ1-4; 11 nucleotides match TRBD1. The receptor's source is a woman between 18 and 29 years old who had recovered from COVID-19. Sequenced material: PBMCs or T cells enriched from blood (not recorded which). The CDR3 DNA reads TGTGCCAGCAGGGGGACAGGGGGTGAAAAACTGTTTTTT. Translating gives CASRGTGGEKLFF.